This TCR beta chain was observed in a study of blood T cell repertoires in COVID-19. Study-level information: From T cells, B-cell-depleted T cells, or PBMCs came the material, which was cDNA or gDNA.

The V end was cut by 1 base, the J end by 0 bases, with 13 bases between. Germline CDR1 reads SEHNR; CDR2 reads FQNEAQ (reference sequence). The CDR3 runs to 16 residues. As handled by the study authors: Reference gene primers were amplified, and this amplification served to estimate nucleated cell counts. Here immunoSEQ multiplex PCR was the method, and the copy in TCRdb shows in-frame clones only, minus some. The V and J calls and clone size are taken from that table; D and trimming were inferred from the DNA. The data show approximately 220,000 clones, around 84% seen once. The V and J genes are TRBV7-9 and TRBJ2-7; D call uncertain. The receptor was isolated from a woman in her fifties or sixties who had recovered from COVID-19. Input material: peripheral blood. CDR3 in amino acids: CASSLEAGSFSYEQYF. In DNA form, the CDR3 reads TGTGCCAGCAGCTTAGAAGCAGGTTCTTTCTCCTACGAGCAGTACTTC. Looking up the rest from reference TRBV7-9 and TRBJ2-7 gives the full variable domain: DTGVSQNPRHKITKRGQNVTFRCDPISEHNRLYWYRQTLGQGPEFLTYFQNEAQLEKSRLLSDRFSAERPKGSFSTLEIQRTEQGDSAMYLCASSLEAGSFSYEQYFGPGTRLTVT.